This T cell receptor beta chain was retrieved from a study of OX40 agonist ivuxolimab in advanced cancers. For the study at large: Ivuxolimab, an agonistic anti-OX40 (CD134) antibody, was given to patients. From roughly 23 to 90 years was the age range, with a mean of approximately 63 years, and over 80% were male.

As to this clone: Antigen: not known.

The protocol was immunoSEQ multiplex PCR, while the TCRdb copy is restricted to in-frame clones and leaves out a portion. The sample contains roughly 58,000 clones, 75% to 90% of which appear only once. Study-wide points: The antigen specificity of the peripheral T cells (those that were expanded) was not determined. At doses 0.1 to 3.0 mg/kg, CD4+ and CD8+ clones expanded.

Germline V gene data show CDR1 as MDHEN and CDR2 as SYDVKM. Germline trimming cut 2 bases from V and 3 bases from J; bases unmatched to any gene: 9. CDR3 length: 16 amino acids. This chain connects TRBV28 to TRBJ1-1, with 7 bases fitting TRBD1. This clonotype was sampled from an adult with an advanced solid tumor such as melanoma, head and neck, liver or kidney cancer. The sample here was CD4+ or CD8+ T cells sorted from blood, taken in a trial of the OX40 agonist ivuxolimab. CDR3 protein: CASSLASGGFHTEAFF. In nucleotides, the CDR3 is TGTGCCAGCAGTTTAGCGTCAGGGGGATTCCACACTGAAGCTTTCTTT.